This passage covers 29 T cell receptor beta chains from one sample sequenced in a study of T-cell memory formation after mild COVID-19. In TCRdb, the 5' RACE reads were re-called with MiXCR into one record per CDR3 protein. The data hold 400,000 to 450,000 distinct CDR3 sequences, with about 20% observed a single time. The sample was PBMCs or a T cell subset sorted from them (not recorded which). Receptors were obtained from a man aged 18 to 30 who had mild COVID-19 (a few samples of this study predate the infection). Cell type and time point are not known.

The table lists this clonotype with a few counts. The V and J genes are TRBV9 and TRBJ2-4; 8 nucleotides align to TRBD2. CDR1 and CDR2 from the germline V gene are SGDLS and YYNGEE. CDR3 length: 16 residues. The trim removed 4 bases at V and 0 bases at J, leaving 6 bases unmatched. Here the CDR3 DNA reads TGTGCCAGCAGCTCGCGGGGGGATCAAGCCAAAAACATTCAGTACTTC. Translating it yields CASSSRGDQAKNIQYF.

This clonotype has at least ten counts. V is TRBV2 and J is TRBJ2-1, with TRBD2 matching 9 bases. Per germline, CDR1 SNHLY and CDR2 FYNNEI. V trimming: 7 bases; J trimming: 14 bases; junction bases outside the gene matches: 9. The length of the CDR3 is 12 residues. The CDR3 bases are TGTGCCAGCACCCAAGACGGGACTAGCAAGTTCTTC. This codes for CASTQDGTSKFF.

The chain is built from TRBV7-2 and TRBJ2-3; D is undetermined. With 0 bases removed from V and 6 bases from J, the gap between germline ends came to 7 bases. Germline CDR1 is SGHTA and CDR2 is FQGNSA. The CDR3 contains 13 residues. The CDR3 DNA reads as TGTGCCAGCAGCTTAGCTTACCGGGATACGCAGTATTTT. It specifies CASSLAYRDTQYF.

This clonotype was seen a few times. This chain links TRBV18 with TRBJ2-5; the match to TRBD1 covers 7 bases. Trimming at V came to 4 bases and at J to 5 bases, leaving 4 bases not matched to a gene. The CDR3 runs 13 residues. Germline V gene lookup returns CDR1 KGHSH and CDR2 LQKENI. The CDR3 is CASSRFRGETQYF. The CDR3 DNA reads as TGTGCCAGCTCACGCTTCAGGGGGGAGACCCAGTACTTC.

The sample holds a few counts of this clonotype. The rearrangement uses TRBV3-1 and TRBJ2-7; the D gene is possibly TRBD1 (6 bases). Per germline, CDR1 LGHDT and CDR2 YNNKEL (reference sequence). The CDR3 length is 15 residues. V was trimmed by 1 base and J by 2 bases, leaving 12 bases between them. CDR3 sequence (DNA): TGTGCCAGCAGCCAAGTTCTACAGGGTGCCTACGAGCAGTACTTC. Translated: CASSQVLQGAYEQYF.

This clonotype is a singleton in its sample. The rearrangement joins TRBV19 to TRBJ1-2; 8 bases align to TRBD1. With V trimmed by 6 bases and J by 3 bases, 6 bases remained unmatched. The CDR3 length is 14 residues. Germline V gene lookup returns CDR1 LNHDA and CDR2 SQIVND (reference sequence). CDR3: CASRLDRDDYGYTF. The CDR3, as DNA: TGTGCCAGTAGGCTGGACAGGGACGACTATGGCTACACCTTC.

This clonotype appeared a single time. The chain couples TRBV20-1 to TRBJ2-7; tentative D call: TRBD2 (5 bases). Germline V gene sequence: CDR1 DFQATT, CDR2 SNEGSKA (reference sequence). This CDR3 region has 13 residues. Trimming left V 6 bases short and J 4 bases short, with 16 bases between. CDR3 sequence (DNA): TGCAGTGCCCCGGACTGGCCATCATACGAGCAGTACTTC. It codes for CSAPDWPSYEQYF.

CDR3 loop: CASSSAAPAYNEQFF. CDR3 DNA: TGTGCCAGCAGCTCAGCCGCACCTGCCTACAATGAGCAGTTCTTC. This rearrangement joins TRBV7-2 to TRBJ2-1; no clear D. Trimming took off 4 bases at V and 2 bases at J, with 12 bases between the two ends. The CDR3 loop spans 15 amino acids. CDR1 is SGHTA and CDR2 is FQGNSA in the germline V gene. Full variable domain (outside the CDR3, taken from reference TRBV7-2 and TRBJ2-1): GAGVSQSPSNKVTEKGKDVELRCDPISGHTALYWYRQSLGQGLEFLIYFQGNSAPDKSGLPSDRFSAERTGGSVSTLTIQRTQQEDSAVYLCASSSAAPAYNEQFFGPGTRLTVL.

This clonotype was observed a few times. The V and J genes are TRBV7-9 and TRBJ1-2; D unresolved. Germline V gene lookup returns CDR1 SEHNR and CDR2 FQNEAQ (reference sequence). CDR3 length: 13 residues. Between the trimmed V and J ends, which lost 2 bases and 6 bases, there was a span of 10 bases. As DNA, the CDR3 is TGTGCCAGCAGCTTAAGGACCGTGGATGGCTACACCTTC. It encodes CASSLRTVDGYTF.

This clonotype has a handful of counts. The chain combines TRBV5-4 with TRBJ2-7, with D possibly TRBD1 on 6 matching bases. The CDR3 is 13 residues long. The germline V and J ends were trimmed by 4 bases and 2 bases, with 10 bases remaining between them. In germline, CDR1 is SGHNT, CDR2 YYREEE (reference sequence). The CDR3, as DNA: TGTGCCAGCAGCGGCCGGGACACCTACGAGCAGTACTTC. Its translation: CASSGRDTYEQYF.

This clonotype was found many times. This chain joins TRBV7-9 and TRBJ2-1; D remains ambiguous. The CDR3 has 15 residues. Germline loops: CDR1 SEHNR, CDR2 FQNEAQ (reference sequence). V lost 1 base, J lost 5 bases, and 12 bases lay in between. Here the CDR3 reads CASSLEGAGNNEQFF. CDR3 sequence (DNA): TGTGCCAGCAGCTTAGAAGGTGCTGGGAACAATGAGCAGTTCTTC. Filled out from reference TRBV7-9 and TRBJ2-1, the complete variable domain reads DTGVSQNPRHKITKRGQNVTFRCDPISEHNRLYWYRQTLGQGPEFLTYFQNEAQLEKSRLLSDRFSAERPKGSFSTLEIQRTEQGDSAMYLCASSLEGAGNNEQFFGPGTRLTVL.

V gene TRBV6-5 combines with J gene TRBJ2-2; TRBD1 matches at 9 bases. From germline, CDR1 is MNHEY and CDR2 SVGAGI. The V gene end was trimmed by 0 bases and the J gene end by 4 bases; junction bases not matched to a gene: 6. There are 17 residues in the CDR3. The CDR3 DNA is TGTGCCAGCAGTTACTCGAACAGGGGGCACGGCACCGGGGAGCTGTTTTTT. It encodes CASSYSNRGHGTGELFF.

This chain joins TRBV20-1 and TRBJ2-2; D is possibly TRBD1 (6 bases). The CDR3 loop spans 13 amino acids. Germline V gene data show CDR1 as DFQATT and CDR2 as SNEGSKA (reference sequence). V lost 6 bases and J 5 bases, leaving 13 bases between the germline ends. The CDR3 loop reads CSAPQGVTGELFF. CDR3 coding DNA: TGCAGTGCCCCACAGGGAGTAACCGGGGAGCTGTTTTTT.

At least ten counts were recorded for this clonotype. The V gene is TRBV5-1, the J gene TRBJ1-1; TRBD1 might be the D (5 bases). There are 14 residues in the CDR3. In germline, CDR1 is SGHRS, CDR2 YFSETQ. Trimming left V 4 bases short and J 2 bases short, with 12 bases between. CDR3 in DNA: TGCGCCAGCAGCCAGGGACCGACCAACACTGAAGCTTTCTTT. It translates to CASSQGPTNTEAFF.

The sample holds a few counts of this clonotype. The chain is built from TRBV6-2 or TRBV6-3 and TRBJ2-7; D remains ambiguous. V was pared by 6 bases and J by 1 base, with 10 bases between. The CDR3 has 13 residues. Germline V gene lookup returns CDR1 MNHEY and CDR2 SVGEGT. The CDR3 protein is CASRGPSSYEQYF. The CDR3 coding sequence is TGTGCCAGCAGGGGCCCTTCTTCCTACGAGCAGTACTTC.

This clonotype was seen only a few times. The chain is built from TRBV5-1 and TRBJ2-7; maybe TRBD1 (6 bases). Looked up from germline, CDR1 is SGHRS and CDR2 is YFSETQ. This CDR3 is 15 amino acids long. V gave up 4 bases and J gave up 2 bases, with 16 bases separating them. CDR3 sequence (DNA): TGCGCCAGCAGCCTGGTGGGGGCTCCAACCTACGAGCAGTACGTC. It encodes CASSLVGAPTYEQYV.

This clonotype showed up just a few times. This rearrangement joins TRBV18 to TRBJ2-1, with 7 bases matching TRBD1. Losses at the gene ends were 2 bases for V and 7 bases for J; bases not matched to a gene: 8. The V gene's germline CDR1 is KGHSH and CDR2 LQKENI. CDR3 length: 15 amino acids. The CDR3 DNA reads as TGTGCCAGCTCACCAGGGACCCTACAGGGGAATGAGCAGTTCTTC. Its translation: CASSPGTLQGNEQFF.

This chain uses TRBV12-3 or TRBV12-4 with TRBJ1-2, with D maybe TRBD1 (5 bases). CDR3 length: 15 residues. V was cut by 6 bases and J by 4 bases, with 18 bases left in between. CDR3 bases: TGTGCCAGCAGCTTTCCCCATCAGGGTGTCTATGGCTACACCTTC. This encodes CASSFPHQGVYGYTF.

The genes are TRBV7-2 and TRBJ1-1; D not certain. The CDR3 has 14 residues. From germline, CDR1 is SGHTA and CDR2 FQGNSA. V dropped 1 base and J dropped 6 bases, with 12 bases sitting between them. This CDR3 reads CASSLEPSSPEAFF. CDR3 coding DNA: TGTGCCAGCAGCTTAGAACCGAGCTCTCCTGAAGCTTTCTTT.

In regard to this clonotype: The junction does not match germline at one end; this may be a read error. The chain carries TRBV20-1 and TRBJ1-2; D gene uncertain. Per germline, CDR1 DFQATT and CDR2 SNEGSKA (reference sequence). The CDR3 runs 12 residues. The CDR3 spells CGASTNNYGYTF. CDR3 nucleotide sequence: TGCGGTGCCTCGACAAATAACTATGGCTACACCTTC.

This sequence joins TRBV2 and TRBJ2-3; D call uncertain. V gave up 8 bases and J gave up 4 bases, with 10 bases separating them. CDR3 length: 12 residues. From germline, CDR1 is SNHLY and CDR2 FYNNEI. The CDR3 DNA reads TGTGCCAGCCTTCAGTACGCAGATACGCAGTATTTT. Its protein is CASLQYADTQYF.

This clonotype was picked up many times. V usage is TRBV29-1 and J usage is TRBJ2-1; 8 bases fit TRBD1. CDR1 and CDR2 from the germline V gene are SQVTM and ANQGSEA. V was clipped by 5 bases and J by 7 bases; unmatched bases: 7. The CDR3 length is 13 residues. The CDR3 loop reads CSVITGGGNEQFF. CDR3 DNA sequence: TGCAGCGTTATAACAGGGGGTGGAAATGAGCAGTTCTTC.

The chain combines TRBV7-8 with TRBJ2-4; 8 nucleotides agree with TRBD2. Trimming took 5 bases from V and 6 from J; bases not matched to a gene: 9. Germline V gives CDR1 SGHVS, CDR2 FQNEAQ. The CDR3 extends over 15 amino acids. CDR3 bases: TGTGCCAGCAGCGGCACCCCGAGCGGGGGAAACATTCAGTACTTC. This gives the protein CASSGTPSGGNIQYF.

The rearrangement joins TRBV12-3 or TRBV12-4 to TRBJ1-5, with 8 bases matching TRBD1. The CDR3 has 15 amino acids. Trimming cost V 6 bases and J 4 bases; bases outside gene matches: 8. CDR3 nucleotide sequence: TGTGCCAGCAGGACCGCAGGGGGCGGAAATCAGCCCCAGCATTTT. Amino acids: CASRTAGGGNQPQHF.

This chain links TRBV7-6 with TRBJ1-6; TRBD1 agrees at 8 bases. V dropped 1 base and J dropped 11; count of bases not matched to a gene: 1. This CDR3 spans 13 amino acids. The V gene's germline CDR1 is SGHVS and CDR2 FNYEAQ. CDR3 region: CASSLEGQAPLHF. CDR3 sequence (DNA): TGTGCCAGCAGCTTAGAGGGACAGGCACCCCTCCACTTT. The complete variable domain, with remaining parts taken from reference TRBV7-6 and TRBJ1-6, reads GAGVSQSPRYKVTKRGQDVALRCDPISGHVSLYWYRQALGQGPEFLTYFNYEAQQDKSGLPNDRFSAERPEGSISTLTIQRTEQRDSAMYRCASSLEGQAPLHFGNGTRLTVT.

In this sample, this clonotype turned up a few times. The chain couples TRBV5-1 to TRBJ1-1; 7 positions match TRBD1. With V trimmed by 0 bases and J by 4 bases, 3 bases remained unmatched. Germline-derived CDR1 and CDR2 are SGHRS and YFSETQ. This CDR3 has 14 residues. Written as DNA, the CDR3 is TGCGCCAGCAGCTTGGGACAGGGCATCACTGAAGCTTTCTTT. It yields the protein CASSLGQGITEAFF.

CDR3 coding DNA: TGTGCCAGCAGTTTGGAGCAACGGGATACGCAGTATTTT. Encoded protein: CASSLEQRDTQYF. The V and J genes are TRBV12-3 or TRBV12-4 and TRBJ2-3; D call uncertain. CDR3 length: 13 amino acids. The V end was cut by 3 bases, the J end by 6 bases, with 10 bases between.

This chain joins TRBV3-1 and TRBJ2-5; TRBD2 might be the D (6 bases). V dropped 4 bases and J dropped 4 bases, with 16 bases sitting between them. The CDR3 contains 15 residues. Germline values: CDR1 LGHDT, CDR2 YNNKEL (reference sequence). Here the CDR3 reads CASSPTGRGGETQYF. DNA of the CDR3: TGTGCCAGCAGCCCGACGGGGCGGGGTGGAGAGACCCAGTACTTC.

This clonotype has only a few counts. This chain joins TRBV6-2 or TRBV6-3 and TRBJ1-5, with TRBD1 identical over 11 bases. CDR1 and CDR2 (germline): MNHEY, SVGEGT. This CDR3 has 18 residues. Unmatched junction bases numbered 12, after V lost 6 bases and J lost 2 bases. CDR3 amino acids: CASSYHRTGGVRNQPQHF. For the CDR3, the DNA is TGTGCCAGCAGCTATCATCGGACAGGGGGCGTTCGCAATCAGCCCCAGCATTTT.